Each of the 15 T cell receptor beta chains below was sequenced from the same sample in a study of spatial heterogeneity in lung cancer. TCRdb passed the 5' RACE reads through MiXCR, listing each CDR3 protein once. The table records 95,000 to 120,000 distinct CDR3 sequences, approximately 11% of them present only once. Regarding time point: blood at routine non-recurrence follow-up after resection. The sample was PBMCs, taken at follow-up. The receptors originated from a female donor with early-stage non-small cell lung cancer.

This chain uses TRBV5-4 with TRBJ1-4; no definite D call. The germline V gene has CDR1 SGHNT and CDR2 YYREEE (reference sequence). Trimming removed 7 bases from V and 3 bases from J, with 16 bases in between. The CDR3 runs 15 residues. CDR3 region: CASADTQESNEKLFF. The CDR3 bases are TGTGCCAGCGCCGACACCCAGGAATCTAATGAAAAACTGTTTTTT.

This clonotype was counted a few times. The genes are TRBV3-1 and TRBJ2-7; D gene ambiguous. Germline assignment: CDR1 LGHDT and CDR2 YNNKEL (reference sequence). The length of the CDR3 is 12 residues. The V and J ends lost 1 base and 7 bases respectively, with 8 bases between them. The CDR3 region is CASSQGAGEQYV. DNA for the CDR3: TGTGCCAGCAGCCAAGGCGCCGGGGAGCAGTACGTC.

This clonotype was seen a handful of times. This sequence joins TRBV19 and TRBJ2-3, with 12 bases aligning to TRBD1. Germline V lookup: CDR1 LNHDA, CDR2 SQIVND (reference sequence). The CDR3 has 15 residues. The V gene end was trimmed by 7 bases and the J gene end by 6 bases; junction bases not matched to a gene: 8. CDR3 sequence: CASTPGQGAADTQYF. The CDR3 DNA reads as TGTGCCAGTACCCCGGGACAGGGGGCAGCTGATACGCAGTATTTT.

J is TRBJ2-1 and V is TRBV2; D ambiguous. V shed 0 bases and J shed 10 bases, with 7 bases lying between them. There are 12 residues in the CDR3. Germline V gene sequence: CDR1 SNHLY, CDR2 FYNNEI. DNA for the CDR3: TGTGCCAGCAGTGAAGCTCGAGGAGAGCAGTTCTTC. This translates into CASSEARGEQFF.

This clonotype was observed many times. CDR3 in DNA: TGCAGCGTTAAACGCCAGTCTAGGTTGGGAGAGACCCAGTACTTC. Protein product: CSVKRQSRLGETQYF. The chain has TRBV29-1 and TRBJ2-5; D not certain. Germline V CDR1 and CDR2: SQVTM, ANQGSEA. The CDR3 contains 15 residues. The V gene lost 5 bases and the J gene lost 4 bases, with 20 bases spanning the gap.

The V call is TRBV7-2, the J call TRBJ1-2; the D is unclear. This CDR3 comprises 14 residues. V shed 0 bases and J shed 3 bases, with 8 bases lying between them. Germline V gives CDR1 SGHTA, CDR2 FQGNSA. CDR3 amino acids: CASSLARADYGYTF. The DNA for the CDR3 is TGTGCCAGCAGCTTAGCAAGAGCGGACTATGGCTACACCTTC.

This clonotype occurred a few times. DNA for the CDR3: TGTGCCAGCAGTTTTAGGAGCGGGAGGCCGGGCGAGCAGTACTTC. Its translation: CASSFRSGRPGEQYF. This chain connects TRBV12-3 or TRBV12-4 to TRBJ2-7, with 9 bases that match TRBD2. The CDR3 length is 15 residues. Trimming at V came to 3 bases and at J to 6 bases, leaving 9 bases not matched to a gene.

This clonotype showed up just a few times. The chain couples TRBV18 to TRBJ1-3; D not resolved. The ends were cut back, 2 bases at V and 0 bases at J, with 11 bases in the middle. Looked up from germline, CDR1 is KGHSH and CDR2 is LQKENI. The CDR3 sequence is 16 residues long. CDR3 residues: CASSPSMGSSGNTIYF. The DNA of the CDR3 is TGTGCCAGCTCACCATCCATGGGGAGCTCTGGAAACACCATATATTTT.

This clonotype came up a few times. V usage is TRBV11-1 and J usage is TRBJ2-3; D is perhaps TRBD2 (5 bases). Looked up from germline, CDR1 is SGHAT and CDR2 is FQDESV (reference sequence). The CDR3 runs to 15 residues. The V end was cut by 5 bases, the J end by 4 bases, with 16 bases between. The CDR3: CASSPRGSAADTQYF. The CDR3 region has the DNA TGTGCCAGCAGCCCCCGGGGTTCTGCAGCAGATACGCAGTATTTT.

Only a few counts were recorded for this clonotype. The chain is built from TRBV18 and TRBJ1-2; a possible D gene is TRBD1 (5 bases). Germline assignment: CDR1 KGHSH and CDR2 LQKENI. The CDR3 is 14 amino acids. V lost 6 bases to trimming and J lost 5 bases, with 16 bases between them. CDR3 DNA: TGTGCCAGCTCCCCGAGGGACGGGTCGTATGGCTACACCTTC. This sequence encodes CASSPRDGSYGYTF. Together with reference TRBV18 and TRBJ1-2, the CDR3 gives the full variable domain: NAGVMQNPRHLVRRRGQEARLRCSPMKGHSHVYWYRQLPEEGLKFMVYLQKENIIDESGMPKERFSAEFPKEGPSILRIQQVVRGDSAAYFCASSPRDGSYGYTFGSGTRLTVV.

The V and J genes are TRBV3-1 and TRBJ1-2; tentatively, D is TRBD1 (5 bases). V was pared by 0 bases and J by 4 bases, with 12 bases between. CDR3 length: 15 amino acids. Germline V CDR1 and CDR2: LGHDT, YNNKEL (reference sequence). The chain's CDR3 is CASSQDARVGYGYTF. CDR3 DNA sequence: TGTGCCAGCAGCCAAGATGCCAGGGTGGGCTATGGCTACACCTTC.

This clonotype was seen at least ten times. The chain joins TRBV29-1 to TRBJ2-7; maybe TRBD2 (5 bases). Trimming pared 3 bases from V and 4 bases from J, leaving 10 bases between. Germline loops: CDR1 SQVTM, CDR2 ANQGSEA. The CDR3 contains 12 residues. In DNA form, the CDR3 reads TGCAGCGTTGAGAGACCGGGATACGAGCAGTACTTC. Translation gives CSVERPGYEQYF.

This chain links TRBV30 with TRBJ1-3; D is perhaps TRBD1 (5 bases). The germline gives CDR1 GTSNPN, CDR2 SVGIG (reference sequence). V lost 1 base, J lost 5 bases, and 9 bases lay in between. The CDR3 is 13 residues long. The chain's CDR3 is CAWSGQSRNTIYF. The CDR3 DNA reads TGTGCCTGGAGTGGACAGAGCCGAAACACCATATATTTT.

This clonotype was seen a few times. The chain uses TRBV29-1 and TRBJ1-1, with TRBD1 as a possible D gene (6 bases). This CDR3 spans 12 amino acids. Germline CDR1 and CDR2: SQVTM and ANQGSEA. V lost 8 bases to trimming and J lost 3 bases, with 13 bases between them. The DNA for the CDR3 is TGCAGCACGAACAGGGTGGACACTGAAGCTTTCTTT. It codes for CSTNRVDTEAFF.

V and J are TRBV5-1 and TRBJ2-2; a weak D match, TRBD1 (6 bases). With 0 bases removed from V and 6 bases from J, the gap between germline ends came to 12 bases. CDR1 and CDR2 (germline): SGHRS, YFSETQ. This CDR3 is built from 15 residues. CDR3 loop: CASSLAAGEAGELFF. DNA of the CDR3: TGCGCCAGCAGCTTGGCGGCAGGGGAAGCCGGGGAGCTGTTTTTT. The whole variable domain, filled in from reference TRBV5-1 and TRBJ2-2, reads KAGVTQTPRYLIKTRGQQVTLSCSPISGHRSVSWYQQTPGQGLQFLFEYFSETQRNKGNFPGRFSGRQFSNSRSEMNVSTLELGDSALYLCASSLAAGEAGELFFGEGSRLTVL.